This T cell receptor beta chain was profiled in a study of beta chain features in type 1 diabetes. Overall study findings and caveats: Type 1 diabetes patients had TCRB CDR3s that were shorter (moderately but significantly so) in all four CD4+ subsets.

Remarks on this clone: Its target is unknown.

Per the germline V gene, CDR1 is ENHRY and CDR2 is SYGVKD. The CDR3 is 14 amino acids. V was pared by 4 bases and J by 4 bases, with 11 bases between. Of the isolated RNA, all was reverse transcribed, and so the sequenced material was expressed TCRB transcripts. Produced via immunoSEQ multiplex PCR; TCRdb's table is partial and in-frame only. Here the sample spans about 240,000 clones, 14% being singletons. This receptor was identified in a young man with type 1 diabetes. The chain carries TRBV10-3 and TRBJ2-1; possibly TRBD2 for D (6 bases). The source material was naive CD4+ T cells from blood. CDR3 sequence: CAISAGLQYNEQFF. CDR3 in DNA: TGTGCCATCAGTGCAGGACTACAATACAATGAGCAGTTCTTC.